A selection of T cell receptor beta chains follows, all from one sample in a study of OX40 agonist ivuxolimab in advanced cancers. The repertoire was sequenced with immunoSEQ multiplex PCR; TCRdb's copy has only in-frame clones and lacks some. The sample lists some 70,000 clones, about nine tenths seen once, with approximately 1% in the top ten. The sample was CD4+ or CD8+ T cells sorted from blood, taken in a trial of the OX40 agonist ivuxolimab. The receptor set was obtained from an adult with an advanced solid tumor such as melanoma, head and neck, liver or kidney cancer. CDR3s include the opening cysteine and the closing phenylalanine or tryptophan. The D gene is left open where the match is weak. The size of a clone is reported for some rows only, either as once, few or many, or as a class for expanded clones.

clone_size d_call j_call v_call cdr3_nt cdr3_aa
- - TRBJ2-7 TRBV5-5 TGTGCCAGCAGCTCCCAGTCGAGGGTCGAGCAGTACTTC CASSSQSRVEQYF
once - TRBJ2-5 TRBV5-5 TGTGCCAGCAGCTTGGCCACCAGACCTGAAGAGACCCAGTACTTC CASSLATRPEETQYF
- TRBD1 TRBJ2-7 TRBV4-1 TGCGCCAGCAGCCAAGAGGGCTCCGGGACAGGACGCTACGAGCAGTACTTC CASSQEGSGTGRYEQYF
few - TRBJ2-7 TRBV30 TGTGCCTGGAGTGTGGGGCGCGAGCAGTACTTC CAWSVGREQYF
once - TRBJ2-5 TRBV27 TGTGCCAGCAGCCCCAGGATGTTTAATAGGGAGACCCAGTACTTC CASSPRMFNRETQYF
- TRBD1 TRBJ1-3 TRBV18 TGTGCCAGCTCATTGGAATACACCGGGACAGGGGGAGGAAACACCATATATTTT CASSLEYTGTGGGNTIYF
few - TRBJ2-7 TRBV5-5 TGTGCCAGCAGCTTGGACAGGGACTACGAGCAGTACTTC CASSLDRDYEQYF
- - TRBJ1-2 TRBV19 TGTGCCAGTAGTAAAGACCGGGGGATATCCCATGGCTACACCTTC CASSKDRGISHGYTF
- - TRBJ2-2 TRBV5-1 TGCGCCAGCAGCTTGGGCCCCGGGGAGCTGTTTTTT CASSLGPGELFF
- TRBD1 TRBJ1-5 TRBV30 TGTGCCTGGAGTGGGGGACAGGATTATAGCAATCAGCCCCAGCATTTT CAWSGGQDYSNQPQHF
- - TRBJ1-5 TRBV19 TGTGCCAGTAGCCAAACTCGGGACTCGTATAGCAATCAGCCCCAGCATTTT CASSQTRDSYSNQPQHF
- - TRBJ1-1 TRBV2 TGTGCCAGCAGTGAAACCATACAGCCTCTTGAAGCTTTCTTT CASSETIQPLEAFF